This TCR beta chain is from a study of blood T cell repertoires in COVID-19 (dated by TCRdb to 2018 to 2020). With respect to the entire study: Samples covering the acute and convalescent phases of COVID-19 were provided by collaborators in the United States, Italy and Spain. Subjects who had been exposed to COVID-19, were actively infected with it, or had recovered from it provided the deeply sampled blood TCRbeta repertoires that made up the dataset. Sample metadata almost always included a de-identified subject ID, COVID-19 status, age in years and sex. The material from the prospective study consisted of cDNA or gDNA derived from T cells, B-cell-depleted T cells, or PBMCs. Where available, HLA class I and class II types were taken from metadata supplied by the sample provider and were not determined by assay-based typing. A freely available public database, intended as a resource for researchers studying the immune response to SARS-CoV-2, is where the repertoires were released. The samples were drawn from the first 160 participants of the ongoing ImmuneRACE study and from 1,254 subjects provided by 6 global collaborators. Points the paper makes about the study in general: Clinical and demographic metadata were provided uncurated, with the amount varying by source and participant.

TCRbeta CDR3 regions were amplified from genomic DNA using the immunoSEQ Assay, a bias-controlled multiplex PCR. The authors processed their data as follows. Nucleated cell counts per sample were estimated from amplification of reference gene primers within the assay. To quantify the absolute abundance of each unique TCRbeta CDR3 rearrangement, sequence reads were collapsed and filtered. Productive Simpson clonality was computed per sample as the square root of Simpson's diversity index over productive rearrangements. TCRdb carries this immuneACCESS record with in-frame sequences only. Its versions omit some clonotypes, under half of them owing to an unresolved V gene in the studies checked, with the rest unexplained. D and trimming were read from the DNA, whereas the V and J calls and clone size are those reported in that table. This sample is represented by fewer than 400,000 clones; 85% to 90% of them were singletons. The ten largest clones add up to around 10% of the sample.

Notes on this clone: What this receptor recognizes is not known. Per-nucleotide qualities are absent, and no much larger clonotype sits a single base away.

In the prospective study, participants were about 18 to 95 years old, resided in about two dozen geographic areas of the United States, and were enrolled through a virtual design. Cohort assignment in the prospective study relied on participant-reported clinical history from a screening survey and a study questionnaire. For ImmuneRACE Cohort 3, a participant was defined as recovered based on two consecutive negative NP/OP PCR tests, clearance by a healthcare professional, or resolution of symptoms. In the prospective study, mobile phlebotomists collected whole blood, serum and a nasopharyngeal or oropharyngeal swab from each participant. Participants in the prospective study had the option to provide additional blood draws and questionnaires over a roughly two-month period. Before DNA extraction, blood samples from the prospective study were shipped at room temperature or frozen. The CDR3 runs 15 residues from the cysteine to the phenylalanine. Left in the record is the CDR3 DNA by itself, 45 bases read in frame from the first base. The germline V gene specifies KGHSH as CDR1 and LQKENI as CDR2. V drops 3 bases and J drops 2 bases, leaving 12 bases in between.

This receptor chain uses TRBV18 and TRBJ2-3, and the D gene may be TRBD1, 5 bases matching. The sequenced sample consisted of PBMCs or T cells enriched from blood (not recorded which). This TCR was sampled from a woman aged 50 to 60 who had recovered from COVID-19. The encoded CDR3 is CASSPVQGTTDTQYF. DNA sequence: TGTGCCAGCTCACCGGTTCAGGGAACCACAGATACGCAGTATTTT.